This is a list of T cell receptor beta chains from one sample in a study of T and B cells in COVID-19 patients. One entry per CDR3 protein results from TCRdb running MiXCR on the multiplex PCR reads. This sample has 8,700 or so distinct CDR3 sequences, with 31% found just once. Sequenced input: blood. The receptor source for this set is a human donor who had recovered from COVID-19. Each CDR3 is given with its conserved first and last residue. The D gene is left open where the match is weak. Clone size is stated in some rows and not others, as once, few, many or a class when expanded.

>TRBJ2-3|-|-|TRBV6-1
CASVPRGLTDTQYF
TGTGCCAGCGTCCCGCGCGGCCTCACAGATACGCAGTATTTT
>TRBJ2-2|-|-|TRBV12-3/TRBV12-4
CASTPLGGGTGELFF
TGTGCCAGCACCCCGTTGGGAGGCGGGACCGGGGAGCTGTTTTTT
>TRBJ1-6|-|medium-sized|TRBV6-5
CASGRGEDNSPLHF
TGTGCCAGCGGGCGAGGAGAGGATAATTCACCCCTCCACTTT
>TRBJ2-7|-|-|TRBV9
CASSVSQLTYEQYF
TGTGCCAGCAGCGTATCACAGTTAACTTACGAGCAGTACTTC
>TRBJ1-4|TRBD1|-|TRBV28
CASIETGGNEKLFF
TGTGCCAGCATCGAGACAGGGGGTAATGAAAAACTGTTTTTT
>TRBJ2-3|-|medium-sized|TRBV30
CAWRGLTSTDTQYF
TGTGCCTGGAGGGGACTTACTAGCACAGATACGCAGTATTTT
>TRBJ2-2|-|medium-sized|TRBV13
CASSLSGLRAGELFF
-
>TRBJ2-1|TRBD2|-|TRBV6-1
CASSRSSGGAKYNEQFF
TGTGCCAGCAGCCGTAGTAGCGGGGGGGCTAAGTACAATGAGCAGTTCTTC
>TRBJ1-2|TRBD1|-|TRBV5-1
CASSSLGQGYGYTF
TGCGCCAGCAGCTCCCTGGGACAGGGCTACGGCTACACCTTC
>TRBJ1-2|TRBD1|-|TRBV10-3
CAISVLPGGQPNNYGYTF
TGTGCCATCAGTGTTCTCCCCGGGGGACAGCCTAATAACTATGGCTACACCTTC
>TRBJ2-2|TRBD1|-|TRBV19
CASSAASGTGTTGELFF
TGTGCCAGTAGTGCAGCCTCCGGGACAGGGACCACCGGGGAGCTGTTTTTT
>TRBJ1-2|-|-|TRBV6-1
CASSEGGANYGYTF
TGTGCCAGCAGTGAAGGGGGAGCTAACTATGGCTACACCTTC
>TRBJ2-6|-|few|TRBV20-1
CSAPTFSGANVLTF
TGCAGTGCCCCCACCTTCTCTGGGGCCAACGTCCTGACTTTC
>TRBJ1-4|-|few|TRBV28
CASSLSGRTEKLFF
TGTGCCAGCAGTTTGTCAGGGAGAACTGAAAAACTGTTTTTT
>TRBJ1-1|TRBD1|-|TRBV6-6
CATRGTENTEAFF
TGTGCCACCAGAGGGACAGAGAACACTGAAGCTTTCTTT
>TRBJ1-1|TRBD1|few|TRBV20-1
CSAPRDRGFEAFF
TGCAGTGCTCCCCGGGACAGGGGGTTCGAAGCTTTCTTT
>TRBJ2-7|-|-|TRBV4-1
CASSQEFPAKVDEQYF
TGCGCCAGCAGCCAAGAGTTTCCAGCCAAAGTCGACGAGCAGTACTTC
>TRBJ1-2|TRBD1|few|TRBV7-2
CASSLDRGGFDGYTF
TGTGCCAGCAGCTTAGACAGGGGCGGTTTCGATGGCTACACCTTC
>TRBJ1-2|TRBD1|-|TRBV29-1
CSVAGQGGGYTF
TGCAGCGTTGCAGGACAGGGTGGAGGCTACACCTTC
>TRBJ1-5|-|-|TRBV19
CASSTPQGDQPQHF
TGTGCCAGTAGTACCCCGCAAGGCGATCAGCCCCAGCATTTT
>TRBJ1-4|TRBD1|-|TRBV29-1
CSVSGTGLRKLFF
TGCAGCGTTTCCGGGACAGGGCTACGAAAACTGTTTTTT
>TRBJ2-2|-|few|TRBV10-3
CAAERGGVLFF
TGTGCCGCGGAGAGGGGGGGGGTGCTGTTTTTT
>TRBJ1-2|-|few|TRBV6-1
CASSSRQDYGYTF
TGTGCCAGCAGTTCTCGACAGGACTATGGCTACACCTTC
>TRBJ2-4|-|medium-sized|TRBV19
CASSSAGTLQNIQYF
TGTGCCAGTAGTTCCGCCGGGACTTTGCAAAACATTCAGTACTTC
>TRBJ1-2|-|medium-sized|TRBV12-3/TRBV12-4
CASSLRGDYGYTF
TGTGCCAGCAGTTTACGGGGAGACTATGGCTACACCTTC
>TRBJ1-5|TRBD1|medium-sized|TRBV19
CASSVDRGYNQPQHF
TGTGCCAGTAGTGTTGACAGGGGGTACAATCAGCCCCAGCATTTT
>TRBJ1-1|TRBD1|-|TRBV10-3
CAISDPGQANTEAFF
TGTGCCATCAGTGATCCGGGACAGGCGAACACTGAAGCTTTCTTT
>TRBJ1-1|-|-|TRBV6-2/TRBV6-3
CASSFQGPNTEAFF
TGTGCCAGCAGTTTCCAGGGTCCGAACACTGAAGCTTTCTTT
>TRBJ2-1|TRBD1|-|TRBV7-2
CASSRTGGHEQFF
TGTGCCAGCAGCAGGACAGGGGGCCATGAGCAGTTCTTC